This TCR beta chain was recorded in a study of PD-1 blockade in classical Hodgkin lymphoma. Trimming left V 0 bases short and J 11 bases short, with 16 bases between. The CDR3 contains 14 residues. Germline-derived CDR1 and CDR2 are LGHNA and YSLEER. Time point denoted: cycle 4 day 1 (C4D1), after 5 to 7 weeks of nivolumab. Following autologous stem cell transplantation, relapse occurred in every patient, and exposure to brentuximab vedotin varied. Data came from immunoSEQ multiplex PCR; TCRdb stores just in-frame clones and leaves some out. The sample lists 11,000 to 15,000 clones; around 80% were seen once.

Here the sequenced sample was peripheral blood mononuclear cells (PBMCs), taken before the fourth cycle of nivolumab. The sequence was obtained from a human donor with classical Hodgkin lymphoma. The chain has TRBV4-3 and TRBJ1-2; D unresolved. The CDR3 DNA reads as TGCGCCAGCAGCCAAGAAAGGACTCCCGCTAAATACACCTTC. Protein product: CASSQERTPAKYTF.